This paragraph reports one TCR beta chain. Its antigen remains unidentified. The sample's time point: week 23, last vaccination. The content of each vaccine dose was 300 ug of mutant IDH1 20-mer peptide, and topical imiquimod accompanied it. TCRdb's copy holds only in-frame clones and misses some; the assay was immunoSEQ multiplex PCR. The sample lists approximately 66,000 clones, around 82% seen once, with roughly 15% in the top ten. The data originate from a study of a mutant IDH1 vaccine in newly diagnosed glioma. Study-wide context: Patients underwent eight vaccinations, which took place in weeks 1, 3, 5, 7, 11, 15, 19 and 23. Treated individuals were about 62% male and around 40% female, averaging roughly 43 years of age. Vaccination began 4-6 weeks post radiotherapy alone, or with temozolomide cycles. The earlier regimen, radiotherapy, temozolomide, or both, was most often both.

This CDR3 region has 17 residues. After removal of 7 bases from V and 7 bases from J, the junction contained 21 bases not matched to a gene. Per germline, CDR1 SGHRS and CDR2 YFSETQ. The receptor was derived from a young man with glioma. The chain is built from TRBV5-1 and TRBJ2-7, with TRBD1 identical over 9 bases. The sequences come from PBMCs, collected from a glioma patient whose treatment included an IDH1 peptide vaccine. The CDR3 is CASRNSPGTGGAGEQYF. The CDR3 DNA reads as TGCGCCAGCCGTAACAGCCCCGGAACAGGGGGCGCGGGGGAGCAGTACTTC.